This TCR beta chain came from a study of shared clonotypes between healthy human individuals (dated by TCRdb to about 2020). Concerning the study at large: The cohort comprised a couple of women and three men aged 18 to 49 years. For each donor, CD4 naive and CD4 memory were each given three plates, CD8 naive was given two plates, and CD8 memory was given one plate. The study deeply sequenced blood TCR repertoires of five healthy adults to estimate repertoire size and the extent of clonotype sharing between individuals. To increase sequencing depth and limit assay-specific biases, different laboratories used diverse techniques to prepare libraries and sequence TCR repertoires. Each donor's leukapheresis produced roughly between roughly 0.9 and 8.9 billion PBMCs. The investigation overall reported the following: Based on pairwise subsampling, the degree of clonotype sharing among donors was expected to be affected by sequencing depth. Because the study included a small number of donors, the genetic and exposure-history diversity represented was limited. Naive subsets generally had larger estimated clonotype richness than memory subsets. Even with the large sequencing depth, rarefaction of the sorted-subset datasets indicated that sequencing was incomplete. Sharing across a few donors was observed for about 4.8% of naive CD4, less than 4% of naive CD8, 2% to 2.5% of memory CD4, and over 0.3% of memory CD8 clonotypes. Compared with non-shared clonotypes, the clonotypes found in all four sorted-subset donors had higher generation probabilities. Sampling was restricted to blood, and TCR repertoires in tissue are likely to differ from TCR repertoires in blood.

Healthy HIV-negative adults with no recently reported acute infections or vaccinations were included as donors. Only Caucasian adults living in Nashville, Tennessee, USA were represented among the donors. CD4+ T cells were enriched through magnetic negative selection, after which naive cells were positively selected on CD45RA and the remaining negative fraction served as the memory subset. After blood collection by leukapheresis, PBMCs were isolated using Ficoll-Histopaque density gradient centrifugation and then cryopreserved in the vapor phase of liquid nitrogen. Analytical flow cytometry was used to check the purity and quantity of each magnetically sorted T cell population. Each sorted fraction had its genomic DNA isolated and then quantified by UV absorbance on a Nanodrop 2000c. V and J are trimmed by 5 bases and 4 bases, and the gene matches miss 4 bases of the junction. Sequences SEHNR (CDR1) and FQNEAQ (CDR2) are obtained from the germline V gene (reference sequence). The CDR3 spans 15 residues, from the cysteine through the phenylalanine. Just CDR3 DNA is preserved here, 45 bases in frame from base 1.

As regards this clone: The antigen it recognizes is unknown. Nothing much larger sits one base from this clone, and base qualities are not available.

Using the deep immunoSEQ assay, TCR CDR3 regions were amplified from genomic DNA by multiplex PCR. Genomic DNA extracted from each cell subset was distributed evenly over all wells of several immunoSEQ 96-well plates, and each plate served as one replicate. For sorted subsets, 200 to 250 ng genomic DNA, equal to 30,000 to 35,000 T cell genomes, was loaded into each replicate PCR. Purified libraries were quantified with a Qubit 3.0 fluorometer, sized on a Bioanalyzer 2100, and re-quantified with the KAPA Library Quantification kit. Each immunoSEQ 96-well plate was sequenced on its own single-read 150-cycle Illumina NextSeq 550 flow cell. From the authors' description of their analysis: The immunoSEQ output contained only junctional sequences without quality scores, so filtering could not match that applied to full-length reads. To assign V/J genes and CDR3, sequences were annotated using PyIR, a Python wrapper for IgBLAST v1.9, with IMGT germline references. Any read was removed if the V/J assignment was weak (E-value above 1e-6), the CDR3 was missing, or the read contained stop codons, out-of-frame junctions, or ambiguous translated residues. V3J clonotypes were defined as sequences sharing the same inferred V gene, J gene, and CDR3 amino acid sequence. Percentage overlap between repertoires was calculated by dividing the number of shared unique clonotypes by the size of the smaller repertoire. Richness of each repertoire was evaluated using RTK rarefaction, the Chao1 estimator, and Recon v2.1 estimates of unobserved clonotypes. For all TCRbeta clonotypes obtained by the gDNA method from four donors, generation probabilities were computed with OLGA. TCRdb's version of the immuneACCESS table is confined to in-frame rearrangements and falls short of the full clone set. An unresolved V gene accounts for under half of the shortfall where checked; the remainder is of unknown origin. Clone size and V and J calls were adopted from that table, with D and trimming inferred from the DNA. The sample has about 2.4 million clones on record, 80% to 95% of them singletons. In total, the top ten clones hold roughly 0.36% of the sample.

The source material was naive CD4+ T cells from PBMCs. In the paper's terms, the cell subset or site label means: CD45RA+ positively selected. The receptor's source is a young man in good health. Some clones in this sample may be carry-over from other donors' samples. The chain is encoded by TRBV7-9 joined to TRBJ2-5; 13 central bases correspond to TRBD2. For the CDR3, the sequence is CASSPGTSGIETQYF. The nucleotide sequence is given as TGTGCCAGCAGCCCCGGGACTAGCGGGATAGAGACCCAGTACTTC.